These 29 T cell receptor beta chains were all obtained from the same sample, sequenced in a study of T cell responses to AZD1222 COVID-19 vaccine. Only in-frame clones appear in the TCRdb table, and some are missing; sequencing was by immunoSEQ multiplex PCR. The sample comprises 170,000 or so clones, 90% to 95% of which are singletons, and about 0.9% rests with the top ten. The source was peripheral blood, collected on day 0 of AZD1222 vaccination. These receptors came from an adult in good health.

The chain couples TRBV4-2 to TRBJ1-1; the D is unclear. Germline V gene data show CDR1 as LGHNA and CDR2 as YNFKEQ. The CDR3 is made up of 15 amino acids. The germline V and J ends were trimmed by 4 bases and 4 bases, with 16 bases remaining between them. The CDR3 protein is CASSPSDRVGTEAFF. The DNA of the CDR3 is TGTGCCAGCAGCCCCTCAGACCGGGTAGGCACTGAAGCTTTCTTT.

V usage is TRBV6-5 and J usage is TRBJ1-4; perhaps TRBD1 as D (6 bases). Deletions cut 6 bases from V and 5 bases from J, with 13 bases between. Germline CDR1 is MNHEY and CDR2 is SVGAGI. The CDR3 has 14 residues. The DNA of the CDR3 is TGTGCCAGCAGAAGACAGGCCTTGAATGAAAAACTGTTTTTT. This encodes CASRRQALNEKLFF.

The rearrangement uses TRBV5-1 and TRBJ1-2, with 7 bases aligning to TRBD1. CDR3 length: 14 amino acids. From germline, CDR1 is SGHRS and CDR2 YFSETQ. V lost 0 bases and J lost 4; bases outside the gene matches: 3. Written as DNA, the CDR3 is TGCGCCAGCAGCTTGGCCGGACAGGCCTATGGCTACACCTTC. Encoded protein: CASSLAGQAYGYTF.

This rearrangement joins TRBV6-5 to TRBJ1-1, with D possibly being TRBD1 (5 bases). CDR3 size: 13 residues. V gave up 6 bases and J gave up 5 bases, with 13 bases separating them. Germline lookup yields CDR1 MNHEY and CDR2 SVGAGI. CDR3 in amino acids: CASSPGGTTEAFF. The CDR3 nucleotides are TGTGCCAGCAGCCCCGGGGGGACTACTGAAGCTTTCTTT.

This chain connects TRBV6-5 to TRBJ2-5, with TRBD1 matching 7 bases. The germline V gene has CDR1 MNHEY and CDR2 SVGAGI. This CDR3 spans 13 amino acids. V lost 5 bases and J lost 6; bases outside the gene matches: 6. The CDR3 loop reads CASSPGQQQTQYF. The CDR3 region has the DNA TGTGCCAGCAGTCCGGGACAGCAGCAGACCCAGTACTTC.

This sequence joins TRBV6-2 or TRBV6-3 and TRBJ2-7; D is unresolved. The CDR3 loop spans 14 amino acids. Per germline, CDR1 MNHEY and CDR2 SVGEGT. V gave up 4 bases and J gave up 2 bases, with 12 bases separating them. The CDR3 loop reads CASSFGGPPYEQYF. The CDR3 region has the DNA TGTGCCAGCAGTTTTGGCGGTCCACCCTACGAGCAGTACTTC.

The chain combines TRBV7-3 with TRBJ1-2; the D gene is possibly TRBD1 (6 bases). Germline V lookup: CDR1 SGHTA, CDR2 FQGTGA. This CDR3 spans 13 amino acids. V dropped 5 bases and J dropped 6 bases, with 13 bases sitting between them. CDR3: CASSQQGSDGYTF. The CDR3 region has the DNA TGTGCCAGCAGCCAACAGGGTTCGGATGGCTACACCTTC.

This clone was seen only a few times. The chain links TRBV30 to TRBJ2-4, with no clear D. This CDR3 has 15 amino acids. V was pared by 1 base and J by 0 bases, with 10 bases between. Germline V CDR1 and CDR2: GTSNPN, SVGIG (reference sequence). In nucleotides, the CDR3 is TGTGCCTGGAGTGGGGATTGGCTAGCCAAAAACATTCAGTACTTC. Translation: CAWSGDWLAKNIQYF.

CDR3 residues: CASSPPGLGSYEQYF. The CDR3 DNA is TGTGCCAGCTCACCACCGGGACTAGGTTCCTACGAGCAGTACTTC. V is TRBV18 and J is TRBJ2-7, with 8 nucleotides matching TRBD2. Germline V gene sequence: CDR1 KGHSH, CDR2 LQKENI. CDR3 size: 15 residues. The V segment lost 0 bases and the J segment 1 base; nucleotides outside the gene matches: 2.

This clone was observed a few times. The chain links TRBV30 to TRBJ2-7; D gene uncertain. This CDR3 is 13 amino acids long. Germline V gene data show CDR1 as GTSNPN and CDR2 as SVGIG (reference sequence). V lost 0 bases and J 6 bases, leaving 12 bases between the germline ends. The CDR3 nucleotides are TGTGCCTGGAGTGTACTGGGTTCGGGCGAGCAGTACTTC. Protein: CAWSVLGSGEQYF.

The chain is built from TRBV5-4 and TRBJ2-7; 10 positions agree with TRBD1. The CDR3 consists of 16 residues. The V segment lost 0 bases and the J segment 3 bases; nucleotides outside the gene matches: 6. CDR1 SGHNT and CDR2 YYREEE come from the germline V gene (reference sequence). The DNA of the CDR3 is TGTGCCAGCAGCTTGGCAGGGGGACAGGGGTTCTACGAGCAGTACTTC. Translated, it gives CASSLAGGQGFYEQYF.

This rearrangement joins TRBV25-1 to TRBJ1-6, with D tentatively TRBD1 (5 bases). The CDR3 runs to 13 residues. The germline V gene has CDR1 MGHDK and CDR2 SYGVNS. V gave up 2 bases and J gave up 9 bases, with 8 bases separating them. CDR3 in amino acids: CASSEAGSSPLHF. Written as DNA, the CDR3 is TGTGCCAGCAGTGAAGCAGGGTCTTCACCCCTCCACTTT.

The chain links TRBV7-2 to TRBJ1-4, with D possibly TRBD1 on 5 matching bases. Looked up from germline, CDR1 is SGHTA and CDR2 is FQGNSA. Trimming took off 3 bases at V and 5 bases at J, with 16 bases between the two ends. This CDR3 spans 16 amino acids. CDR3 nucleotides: TGTGCCAGCAGCTTGTTCGACAGCCCCATAAATGAAAAACTGTTTTTT. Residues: CASSLFDSPINEKLFF.

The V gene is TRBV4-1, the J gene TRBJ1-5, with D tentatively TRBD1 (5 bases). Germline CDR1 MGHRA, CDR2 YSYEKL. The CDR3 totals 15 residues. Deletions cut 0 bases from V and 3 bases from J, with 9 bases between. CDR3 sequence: CASSQEGRDNQPQHF. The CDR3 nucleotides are TGCGCCAGCAGCCAAGAAGGCAGGGACAATCAGCCCCAGCATTTT.

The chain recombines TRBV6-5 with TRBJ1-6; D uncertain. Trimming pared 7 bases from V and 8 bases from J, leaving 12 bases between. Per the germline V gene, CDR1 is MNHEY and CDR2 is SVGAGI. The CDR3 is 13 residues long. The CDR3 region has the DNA TGTGCCAGCAAAAGCAATGACGATTCACCCCTCCACTTT. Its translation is CASKSNDDSPLHF.

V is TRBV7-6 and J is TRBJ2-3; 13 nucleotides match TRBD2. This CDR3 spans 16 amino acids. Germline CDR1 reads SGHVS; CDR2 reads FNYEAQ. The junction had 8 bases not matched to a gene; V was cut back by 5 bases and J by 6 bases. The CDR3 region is CASSPTVTSGGDTQYF. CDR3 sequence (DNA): TGTGCCAGCAGCCCCACCGTGACTAGCGGGGGGGATACGCAGTATTTT.

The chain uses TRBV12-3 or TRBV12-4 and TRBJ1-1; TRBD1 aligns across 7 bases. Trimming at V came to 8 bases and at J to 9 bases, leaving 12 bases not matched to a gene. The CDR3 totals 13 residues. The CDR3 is CASGKGAQFKAFF. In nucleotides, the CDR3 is TGTGCCAGCGGAAAGGGGGCTCAGTTTAAAGCTTTCTTT.

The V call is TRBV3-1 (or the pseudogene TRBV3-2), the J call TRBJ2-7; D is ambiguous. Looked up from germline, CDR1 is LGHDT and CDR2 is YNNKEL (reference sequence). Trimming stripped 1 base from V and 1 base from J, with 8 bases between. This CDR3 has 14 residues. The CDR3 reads CASSQGHPSYEQYF. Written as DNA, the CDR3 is TGTGCCAGCAGCCAAGGACACCCATCCTACGAGCAGTACTTC.

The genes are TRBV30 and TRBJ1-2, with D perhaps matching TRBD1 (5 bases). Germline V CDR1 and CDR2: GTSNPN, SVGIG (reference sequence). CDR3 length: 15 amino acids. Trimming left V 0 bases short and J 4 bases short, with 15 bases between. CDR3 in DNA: TGTGCCTGGAGTGTATCGGCAGGGAGACGCTATGGCTACACCTTC. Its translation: CAWSVSAGRRYGYTF. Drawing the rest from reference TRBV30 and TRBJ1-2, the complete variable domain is SQTIHQWPATLVQPVGSPLSLECTVEGTSNPNLYWYRQAAGRGLQLLFYSVGIGQISSEVPQNLSASRPQDRQFILSSKKLLLSDSGFYLCAWSVSAGRRYGYTFGSGTRLTVV.

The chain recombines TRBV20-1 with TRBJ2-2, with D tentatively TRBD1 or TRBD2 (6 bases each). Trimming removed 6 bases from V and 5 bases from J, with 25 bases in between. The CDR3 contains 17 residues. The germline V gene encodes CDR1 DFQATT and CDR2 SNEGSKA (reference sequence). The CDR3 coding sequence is TGCAGTGCAAGTAGGGTCCTTGGGGGGCTAATTACCGGGGAGCTGTTTTTT. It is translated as CSASRVLGGLITGELFF.

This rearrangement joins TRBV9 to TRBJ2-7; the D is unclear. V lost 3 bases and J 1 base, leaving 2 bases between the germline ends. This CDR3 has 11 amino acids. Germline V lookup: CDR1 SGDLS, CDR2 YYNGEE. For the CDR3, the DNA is TGTGCCAGCAGCGGGTCCTACGAGCAGTACTTC. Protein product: CASSGSYEQYF.

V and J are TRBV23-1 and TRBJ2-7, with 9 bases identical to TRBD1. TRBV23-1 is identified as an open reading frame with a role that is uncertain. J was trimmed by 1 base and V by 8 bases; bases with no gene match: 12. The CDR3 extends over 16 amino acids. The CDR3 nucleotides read TGCGCCAGCCCTCTCGTTCTGGGACAGGGTTCCTACGAGCAGTACTTC. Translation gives CASPLVLGQGSYEQYF.

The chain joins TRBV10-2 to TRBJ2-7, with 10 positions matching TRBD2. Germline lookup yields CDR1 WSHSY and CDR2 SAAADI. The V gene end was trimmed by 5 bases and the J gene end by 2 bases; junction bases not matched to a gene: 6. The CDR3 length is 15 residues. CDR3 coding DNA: TGCGCCAGCAGTCCCGCACTAGCGGGGCCCTACGAGCAGTACTTC. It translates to CASSPALAGPYEQYF.

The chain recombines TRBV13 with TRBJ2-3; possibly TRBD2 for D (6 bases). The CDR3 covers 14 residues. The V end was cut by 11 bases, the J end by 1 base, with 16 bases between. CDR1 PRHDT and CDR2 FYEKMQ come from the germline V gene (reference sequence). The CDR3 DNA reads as TGTGCCTGTTCCTCGGGGGTACGCACAGATACGCAGTATTTT. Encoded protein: CACSSGVRTDTQYF.

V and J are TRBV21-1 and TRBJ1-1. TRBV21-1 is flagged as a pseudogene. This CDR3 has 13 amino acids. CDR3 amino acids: CASSRRADTEAFF. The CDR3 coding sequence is TGTGCCAGCAGCCGTAGGGCGGACACTGAAGCTTTCTTT.

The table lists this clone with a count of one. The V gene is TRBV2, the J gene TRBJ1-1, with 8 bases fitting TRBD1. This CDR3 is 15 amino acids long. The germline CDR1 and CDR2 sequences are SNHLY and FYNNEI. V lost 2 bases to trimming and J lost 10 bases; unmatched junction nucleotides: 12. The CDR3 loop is CASSEQGARPFGAFF. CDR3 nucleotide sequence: TGTGCCAGCAGTGAACAGGGGGCCCGCCCTTTCGGAGCTTTCTTT.

The CDR3 DNA reads as TGCGCCAGCAGCTTTAGCGGGGTAGGGACAGATACGCAGTATTTT. Its protein product is CASSFSGVGTDTQYF. The chain carries TRBV5-1 and TRBJ2-3; TRBD2 aligns across 8 bases. This CDR3 comprises 15 residues. From germline, CDR1 is SGHRS and CDR2 YFSETQ. V shed 2 bases and J 3 bases; nucleotides not matched to a gene: 5. Using reference TRBV5-1 and TRBJ2-3 for the parts outside the CDR3, the full variable domain is KAGVTQTPRYLIKTRGQQVTLSCSPISGHRSVSWYQQTPGQGLQFLFEYFSETQRNKGNFPGRFSGRQFSNSRSEMNVSTLELGDSALYLCASSFSGVGTDTQYFGPGTRLTVL.

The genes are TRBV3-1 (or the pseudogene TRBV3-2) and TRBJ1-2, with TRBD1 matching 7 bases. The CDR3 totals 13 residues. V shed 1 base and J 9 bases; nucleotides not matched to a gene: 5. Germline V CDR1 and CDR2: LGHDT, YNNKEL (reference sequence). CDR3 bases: TGTGCCAGCAGCCAAGGAGACAGGGTTAGCTACACCTTC. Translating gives CASSQGDRVSYTF.

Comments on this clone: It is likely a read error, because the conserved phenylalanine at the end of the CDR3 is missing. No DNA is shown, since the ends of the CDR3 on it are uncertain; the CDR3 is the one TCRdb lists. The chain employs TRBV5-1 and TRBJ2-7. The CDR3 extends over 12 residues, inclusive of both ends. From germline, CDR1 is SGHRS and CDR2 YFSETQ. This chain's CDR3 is CASTLRRKVRFL.